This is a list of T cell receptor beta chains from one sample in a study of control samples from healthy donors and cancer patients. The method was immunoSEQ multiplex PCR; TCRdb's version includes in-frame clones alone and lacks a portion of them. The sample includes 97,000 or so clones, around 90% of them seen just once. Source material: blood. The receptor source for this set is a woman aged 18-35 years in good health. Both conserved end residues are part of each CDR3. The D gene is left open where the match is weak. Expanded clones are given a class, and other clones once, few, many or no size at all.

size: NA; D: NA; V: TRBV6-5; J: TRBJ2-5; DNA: TGTCCCAGTACTACACACCAAGAGACCCAGTACTTC; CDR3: CPSTTHQETQYF
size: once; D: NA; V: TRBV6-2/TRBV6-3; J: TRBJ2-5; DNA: TGTGCCAGCAGTTACTCCCTTGGGAAGGGAGCGACCCAGTACTTC; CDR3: CASSYSLGKGATQYF
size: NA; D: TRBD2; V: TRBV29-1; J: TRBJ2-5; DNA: TGCAGCGCACAACTAGCGGGAGGGAAGACCCAGTACTTC; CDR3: CSAQLAGGKTQYF
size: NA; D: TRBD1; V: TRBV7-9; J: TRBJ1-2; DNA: TGTGCCAGCAGCCAAGACAGGGCTCGGGAAGGCTACACCTTC; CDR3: CASSQDRAREGYTF
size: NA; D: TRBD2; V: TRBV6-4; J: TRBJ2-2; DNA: TGTGCCAGCCGCGGAGGACTAGCGGGGGGCGATTACACCGGGGAGCTGTTTTTT; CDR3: CASRGGLAGGDYTGELFF
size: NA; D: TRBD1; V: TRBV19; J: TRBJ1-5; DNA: TGTGCCAGTAGACCGGGACAGGGTCCCCATCAGCCCCAGCATTTT; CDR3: CASRPGQGPHQPQHF
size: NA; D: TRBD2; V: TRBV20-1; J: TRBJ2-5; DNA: TGCAGTGCTAGTCGGGTCGGGGGGGGATTGGAGACCCAGTACTTC; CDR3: CSASRVGGGLETQYF
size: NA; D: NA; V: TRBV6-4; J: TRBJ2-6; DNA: TGTGCCAGCAGTGACTCGAGCATCTCTGGGGCCAACGTCCTGACTTTC; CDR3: CASSDSSISGANVLTF
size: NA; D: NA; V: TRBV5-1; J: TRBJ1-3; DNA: TGCGCCAGCAGCTTGGAGGGAAACACCATATATTTT; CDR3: CASSLEGNTIYF
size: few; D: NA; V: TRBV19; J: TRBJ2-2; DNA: TGTGCCAGCGTTAGGGGACGGGAGCTGTTTTTT; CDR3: CASVRGRELFF